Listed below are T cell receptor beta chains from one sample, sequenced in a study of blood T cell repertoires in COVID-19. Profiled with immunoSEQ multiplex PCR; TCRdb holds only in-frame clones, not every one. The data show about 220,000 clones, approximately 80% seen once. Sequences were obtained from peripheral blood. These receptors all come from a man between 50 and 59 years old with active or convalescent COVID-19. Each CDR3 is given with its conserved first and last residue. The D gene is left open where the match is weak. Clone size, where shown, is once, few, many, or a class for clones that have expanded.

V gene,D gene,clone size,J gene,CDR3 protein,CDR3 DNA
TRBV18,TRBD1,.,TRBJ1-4,CASSPNRGQGEKLFF,TGTGCCAGCTCACCGAACAGGGGGCAAGGCGAAAAACTGTTTTTT
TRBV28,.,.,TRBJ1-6,CASSLSGHLYNSPLHF,TGTGCCAGCAGTTTATCAGGGCACCTCTATAATTCACCCCTCCACTTT
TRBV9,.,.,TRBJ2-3,CASSPRAGHTDTQYF,TGTGCCAGCAGCCCCCGAGCGGGACACACAGATACGCAGTATTTT
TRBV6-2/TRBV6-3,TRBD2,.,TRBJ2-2,CASSYSSGRADTGELFF,TGTGCCAGCAGTTACTCGAGCGGGAGGGCCGACACCGGGGAGCTGTTTTTT
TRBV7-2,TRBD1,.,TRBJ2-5,CASSATRTGGKETQYF,TGTGCCAGCAGCGCCACCCGGACAGGTGGAAAAGAGACCCAGTACTTC
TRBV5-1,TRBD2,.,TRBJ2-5,CASSLAAGGDETQYF,TGCGCCAGCAGCTTGGCGGCGGGGGGAGACGAGACCCAGTACTTC
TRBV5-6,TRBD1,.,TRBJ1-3,CASSLGKGAFGNTIYF,TGTGCCAGCAGCTTAGGGAAGGGGGCATTTGGAAACACCATATATTTT
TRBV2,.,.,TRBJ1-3,CASSFRQGNTIYF,TGTGCCAGCAGTTTCAGACAGGGAAACACCATATATTTT
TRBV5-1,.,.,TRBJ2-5,CASSPRGTRGETQYF,TGCGCCAGCAGTCCCAGGGGGACTAGAGGGGAGACCCAGTACTTC
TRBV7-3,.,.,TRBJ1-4,CASSLSTPPRQAGEGWATNEKLFF,TGTGCCAGCAGCTTAAGTACCCCCCCTCGACAGGCGGGTGAAGGATGGGCAACTAATGAAAAACTGTTTTTT
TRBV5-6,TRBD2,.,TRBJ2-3,CASSLALAGGNTQYF,TGTGCCAGCAGCTTGGCCCTAGCGGGGGGGAATACGCAGTATTTT
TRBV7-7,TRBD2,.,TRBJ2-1,CASSASGGAGEQFF,TGTGCTAGCAGCGCAAGCGGGGGGGCCGGTGAGCAGTTCTTC
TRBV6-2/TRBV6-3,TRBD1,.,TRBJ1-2,CASSYRSTGGYGYTF,TGTGCCAGCAGTTACCGCTCGACAGGGGGCTATGGCTACACCTTC
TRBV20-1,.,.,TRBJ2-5,CSASPGLQETQYF,TGCAGTGCTAGTCCGGGACTCCAAGAGACCCAGTACTTC
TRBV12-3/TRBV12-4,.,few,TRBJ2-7,CASRVSSYEQYF,TGTGCCAGCAGGGTGAGCTCCTACGAGCAGTACTTC
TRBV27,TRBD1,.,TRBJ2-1,CASSPIDRGANSEQFF,TGTGCCAGCAGTCCTATCGACAGGGGGGCCAATAGTGAGCAGTTCTTC
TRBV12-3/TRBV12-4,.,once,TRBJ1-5,CATSGDENQPQHF,TGTGCCACTTCAGGGGACGAAAATCAGCCCCAGCATTTT
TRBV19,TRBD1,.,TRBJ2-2,CASSIGTANTGELFF,TGTGCCAGTAGTATCGGGACAGCCAACACCGGGGAGCTGTTTTTT
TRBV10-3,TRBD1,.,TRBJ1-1,CATGTGALFEAFF,TGTGCCACCGGGACAGGGGCGCTTTTTGAAGCTTTCTTT
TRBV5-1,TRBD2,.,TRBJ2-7,CASSFYGRGRAGHEQYF,TGCGCCAGCAGCTTTTACGGTCGGGGGAGGGCAGGCCACGAGCAGTACTTC
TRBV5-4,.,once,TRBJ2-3,CASSLRTVTDTQYF,TGTGCCAGCAGCTTAAGGACAGTAACAGATACGCAGTATTTT
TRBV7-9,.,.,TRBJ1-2,CASSSDKRGYGYTF,TGTGCCAGCAGCTCAGACAAAAGGGGCTATGGCTACACCTTC
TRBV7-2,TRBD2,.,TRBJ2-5,CASRLSGGGETQYF,TGTGCCAGCAGACTTAGCGGGGGGGGAGAGACCCAGTACTTC
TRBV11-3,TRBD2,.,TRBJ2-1,CASSLEGLAGSKQFF,TGTGCCAGCAGCTTGGAGGGACTAGCTGGTAGTAAGCAGTTCTTC
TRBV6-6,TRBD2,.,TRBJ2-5,CASSYRGLVGETQYF,TGTGCCAGCAGTTACCGCGGACTAGTAGGGGAGACCCAGTACTTC
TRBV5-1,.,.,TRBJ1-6,CASSLAYDNSPLHF,TGCGCCAGCAGCTTGGCCTACGATAATTCACCCCTCCACTTT
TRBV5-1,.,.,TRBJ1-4,CASSPNTGMRTNEKLFF,TGCGCCAGCAGCCCTAACACAGGGATGAGAACTAATGAAAAACTGTTTTTT
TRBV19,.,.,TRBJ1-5,CASRSGPAGSAQHF,TGTGCCAGTAGGTCAGGACCAGCGGGGTCGGCCCAGCATTTT
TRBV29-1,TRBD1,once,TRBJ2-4,CSVVNRGPSDIQYF,TGCAGCGTTGTGAACAGGGGCCCCAGTGACATTCAGTACTTC
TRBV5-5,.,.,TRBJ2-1,CASRTEGRLGFQFF,TGTGCCAGCCGGACGGAGGGCCGGTTAGGGTTCCAGTTCTTC
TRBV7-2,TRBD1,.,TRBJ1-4,CASGTGTGRNEKLFF,TGTGCCAGCGGGACGGGGACAGGTCGAAATGAAAAACTGTTTTTT
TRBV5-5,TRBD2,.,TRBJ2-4,CASSLSSGGQTKNIQYF,TGTGCCAGCAGCTTGAGTTCGGGGGGTCAAACCAAAAACATTCAGTACTTC
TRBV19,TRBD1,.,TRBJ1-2,CASSITGQGAIGYTF,TGTGCCAGTAGTATTACGGGACAGGGGGCCATCGGCTACACCTTC
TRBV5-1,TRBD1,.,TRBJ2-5,CASSLRQGEEKTQYF,TGCGCCAGCAGCTTGCGACAGGGTGAGGAAAAGACCCAGTACTTC
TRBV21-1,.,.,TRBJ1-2,CASSKGTAPHYGYTF,TGTGCCAGCAGCAAGGGGACTGCCCCCCACTATGGCTACACCTTC
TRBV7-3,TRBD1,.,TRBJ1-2,CASSLGQGYGYTF,TGTGCCAGCAGCTTAGGACAGGGCTATGGCTACACCTTC
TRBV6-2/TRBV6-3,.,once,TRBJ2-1,CASSPRTSNYNEQFF,TGTGCCAGCAGCCCCCGGACATCTAACTACAATGAGCAGTTCTTC
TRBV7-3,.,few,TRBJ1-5,CASSFSAGGNQPQHF,TGTGCCAGCAGCTTTTCGGCAGGGGGCAATCAGCCCCAGCATTTT
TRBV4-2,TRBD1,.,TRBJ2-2,CASSQKGAMGTGELFF,TGTGCCAGCAGCCAGAAGGGGGCAATGGGCACCGGGGAGCTGTTTTTT
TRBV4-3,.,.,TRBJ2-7,CASSQDHKRELYEQYF,TGCGCCAGCAGCCAAGATCATAAGCGCGAGCTCTACGAGCAGTACTTC
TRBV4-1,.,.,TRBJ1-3,CASSLRLGFPSSGNTIYF,TGCGCCAGCAGCCTCCGACTAGGGTTCCCCTCCTCTGGAAACACCATATATTTT
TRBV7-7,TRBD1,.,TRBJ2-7,CASSVDREGEQYF,TGTGCCAGCAGCGTGGACAGGGAAGGTGAGCAGTACTTC